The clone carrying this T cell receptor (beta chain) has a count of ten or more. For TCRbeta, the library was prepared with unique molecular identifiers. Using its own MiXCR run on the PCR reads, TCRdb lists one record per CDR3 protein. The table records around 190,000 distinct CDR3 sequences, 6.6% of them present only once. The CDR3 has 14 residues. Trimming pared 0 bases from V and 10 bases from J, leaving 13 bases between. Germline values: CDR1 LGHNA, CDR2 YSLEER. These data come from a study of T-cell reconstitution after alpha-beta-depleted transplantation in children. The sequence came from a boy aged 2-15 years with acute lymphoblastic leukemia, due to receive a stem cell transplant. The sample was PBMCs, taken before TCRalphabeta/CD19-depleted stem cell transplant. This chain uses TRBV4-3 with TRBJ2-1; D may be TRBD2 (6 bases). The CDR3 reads CASSQDGTGEEQFF. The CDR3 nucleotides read TGCGCCAGCAGCCAAGATGGCACGGGGGAGGAGCAGTTCTTC.